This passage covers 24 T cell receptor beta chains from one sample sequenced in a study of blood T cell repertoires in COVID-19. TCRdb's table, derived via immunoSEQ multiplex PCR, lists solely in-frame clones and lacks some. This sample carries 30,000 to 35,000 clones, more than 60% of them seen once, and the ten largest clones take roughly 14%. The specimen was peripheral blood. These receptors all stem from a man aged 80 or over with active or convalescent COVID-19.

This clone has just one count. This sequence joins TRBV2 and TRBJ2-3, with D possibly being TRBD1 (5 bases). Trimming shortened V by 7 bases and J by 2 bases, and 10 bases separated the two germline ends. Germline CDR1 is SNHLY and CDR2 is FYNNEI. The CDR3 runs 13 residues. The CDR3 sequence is CASNRGATDTQYF. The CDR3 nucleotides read TGTGCCAGCAATAGGGGCGCCACAGATACGCAGTATTTT.

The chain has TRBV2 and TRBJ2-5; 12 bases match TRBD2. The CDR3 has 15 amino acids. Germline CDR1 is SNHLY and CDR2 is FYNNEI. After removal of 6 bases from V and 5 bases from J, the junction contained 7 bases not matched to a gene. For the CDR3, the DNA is TGTGCCAGCAGCTTACTAGCGGGAGGCGGTGAGACCCAGTACTTC. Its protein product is CASSLLAGGGETQYF.

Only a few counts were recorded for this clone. CDR3 coding DNA: TGTGCCAGTCGCCCTAGGGCAGGGGCCTACGAGCAGTACTTC. It translates to CASRPRAGAYEQYF. The J gene is TRBJ2-7, the V gene TRBV19, with D possibly being TRBD1 (6 bases). V lost 8 bases, J lost 2 bases, and 16 bases lay in between. CDR3 length: 14 amino acids. Germline CDR1 and CDR2: LNHDA and SQIVND (reference sequence).

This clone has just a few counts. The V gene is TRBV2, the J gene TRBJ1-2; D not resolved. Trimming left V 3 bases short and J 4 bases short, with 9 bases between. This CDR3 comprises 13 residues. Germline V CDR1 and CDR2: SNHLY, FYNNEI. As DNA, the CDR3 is TGTGCCAGCAGTGAGGTCACTCTCTATGGCTACACCTTC. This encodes CASSEVTLYGYTF.

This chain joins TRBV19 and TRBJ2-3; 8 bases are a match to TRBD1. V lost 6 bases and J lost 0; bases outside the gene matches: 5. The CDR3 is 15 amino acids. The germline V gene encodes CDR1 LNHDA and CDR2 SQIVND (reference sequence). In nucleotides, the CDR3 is TGTGCCAGTAGCGACAGGGGTCTAAGCACAGATACGCAGTATTTT. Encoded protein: CASSDRGLSTDTQYF.

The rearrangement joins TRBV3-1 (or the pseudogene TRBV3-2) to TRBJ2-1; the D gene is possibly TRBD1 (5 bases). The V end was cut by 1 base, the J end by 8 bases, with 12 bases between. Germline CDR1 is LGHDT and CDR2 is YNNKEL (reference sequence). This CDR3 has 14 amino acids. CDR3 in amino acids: CASSQGVPGYEQFF. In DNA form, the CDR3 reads TGTGCCAGCAGCCAAGGAGTCCCAGGGTATGAGCAGTTCTTC.

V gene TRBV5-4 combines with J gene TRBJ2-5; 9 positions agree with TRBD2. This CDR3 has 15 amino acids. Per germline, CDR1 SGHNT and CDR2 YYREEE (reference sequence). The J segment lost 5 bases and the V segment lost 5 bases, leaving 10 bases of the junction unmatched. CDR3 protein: CASSVIAGDQETQYF. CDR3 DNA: TGTGCCAGCAGTGTTATAGCGGGGGATCAGGAGACCCAGTACTTC.

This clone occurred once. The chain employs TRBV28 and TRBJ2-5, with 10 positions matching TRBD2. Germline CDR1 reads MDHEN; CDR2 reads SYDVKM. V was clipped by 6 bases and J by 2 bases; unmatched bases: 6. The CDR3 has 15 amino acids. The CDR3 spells CASSRPTSGQETQYF. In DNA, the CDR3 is TGTGCCAGCAGCCGTCCGACTAGCGGGCAAGAGACCCAGTACTTC.

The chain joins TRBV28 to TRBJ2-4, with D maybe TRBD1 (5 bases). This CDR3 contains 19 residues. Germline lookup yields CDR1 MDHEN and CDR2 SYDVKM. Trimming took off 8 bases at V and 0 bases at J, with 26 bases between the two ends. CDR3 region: CASDLRQTLVALAKNIQYF. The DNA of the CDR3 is TGTGCCAGCGATCTCCGACAGACTCTAGTCGCACTAGCCAAAAACATTCAGTACTTC.

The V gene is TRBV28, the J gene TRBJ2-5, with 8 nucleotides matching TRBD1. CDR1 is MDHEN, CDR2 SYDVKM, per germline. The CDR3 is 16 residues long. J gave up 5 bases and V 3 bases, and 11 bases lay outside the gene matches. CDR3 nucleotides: TGTGCCAGCAGTTTTAGTTACGGACAGGGAGAGGAGACCCAGTACTTC. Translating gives CASSFSYGQGEETQYF.

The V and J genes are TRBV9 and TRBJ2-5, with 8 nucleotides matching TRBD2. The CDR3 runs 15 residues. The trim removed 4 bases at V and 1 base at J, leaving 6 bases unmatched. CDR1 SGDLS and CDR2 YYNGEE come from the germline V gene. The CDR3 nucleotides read TGTGCCAGCAGCCCTAGGACTAGCCTCCAAGAGACCCAGTACTTC. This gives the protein CASSPRTSLQETQYF.

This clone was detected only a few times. The CDR3 reads CASSSSGTGSGNTIYF. The CDR3 nucleotides read TGTGCCAGCAGTTCCTCCGGGACAGGGAGTGGAAACACCATATATTTT. The genes are TRBV28 and TRBJ1-3; 9 bases match TRBD1. This CDR3 region has 16 residues. The germline CDR1 and CDR2 sequences are MDHEN and SYDVKM. V lost 4 bases and J lost 3; bases outside the gene matches: 7. The full variable domain, in which reference TRBV28 and TRBJ1-3 provide the parts outside the CDR3, is DVKVTQSSRYLVKRTGEKVFLECVQDMDHENMFWYRQDPGLGLRLIYFSYDVKMKEKGDIPEGYSVSREKKERFSLILESASTNQTSMYLCASSSSGTGSGNTIYFGEGSWLTVV.

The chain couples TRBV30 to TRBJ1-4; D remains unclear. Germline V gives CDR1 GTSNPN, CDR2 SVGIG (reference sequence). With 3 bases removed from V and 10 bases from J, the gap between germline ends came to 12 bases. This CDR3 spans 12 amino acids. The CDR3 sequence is CAWSPNRGKLFF. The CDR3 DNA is TGTGCCTGGAGCCCTAATCGGGGAAAACTGTTTTTT.

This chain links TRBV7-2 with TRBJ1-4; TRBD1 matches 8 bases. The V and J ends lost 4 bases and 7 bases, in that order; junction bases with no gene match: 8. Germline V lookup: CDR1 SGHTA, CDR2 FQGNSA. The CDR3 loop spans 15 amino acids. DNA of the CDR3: TGTGCCAGCAGCTCTCGACAGGGGAGTAGTGAAAAACTGTTTTTT. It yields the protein CASSSRQGSSEKLFF.

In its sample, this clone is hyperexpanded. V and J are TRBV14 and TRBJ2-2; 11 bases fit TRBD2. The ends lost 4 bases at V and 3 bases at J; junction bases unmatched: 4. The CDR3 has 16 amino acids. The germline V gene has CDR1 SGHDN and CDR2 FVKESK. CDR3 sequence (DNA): TGTGCCAGCAGCCCGCGGACTAGCGGGTACACCGGGGAGCTGTTTTTT. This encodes CASSPRTSGYTGELFF. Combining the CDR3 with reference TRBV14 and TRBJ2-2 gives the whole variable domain EAGVTQFPSHSVIEKGQTVTLRCDPISGHDNLYWYRRVMGKEIKFLLHFVKESKQDESGMPNNRFLAERTGGTYSTLKVQPAELEDSGVYFCASSPRTSGYTGELFFGEGSRLTVL.

CDR3 residues: CASNIQQGTEAFF. In DNA, the CDR3 is TGTGCCAGCAATATCCAACAGGGCACTGAAGCTTTCTTT. V and J are TRBV28 and TRBJ1-1, with D possibly being TRBD1 (6 bases). The CDR3 runs 13 residues. The V gene lost 7 bases and the J gene lost 4 bases, with 13 bases spanning the gap. Germline V lookup: CDR1 MDHEN, CDR2 SYDVKM.

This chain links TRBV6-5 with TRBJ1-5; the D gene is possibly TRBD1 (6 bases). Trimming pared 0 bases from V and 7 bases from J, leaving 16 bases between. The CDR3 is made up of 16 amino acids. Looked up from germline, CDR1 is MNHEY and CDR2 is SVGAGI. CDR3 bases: TGTGCCAGCAGTTACTCCTCCCCCAGGGGCGGCCAGCCCCAGCATTTT. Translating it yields CASSYSSPRGGQPQHF.

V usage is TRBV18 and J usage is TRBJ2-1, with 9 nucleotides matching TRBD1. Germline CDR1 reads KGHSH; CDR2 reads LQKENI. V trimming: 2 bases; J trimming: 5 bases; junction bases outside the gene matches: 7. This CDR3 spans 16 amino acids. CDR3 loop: CASSPTGWTGDNEQFF. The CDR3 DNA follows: TGTGCCAGCTCACCAACGGGTTGGACAGGGGACAATGAGCAGTTCTTC.

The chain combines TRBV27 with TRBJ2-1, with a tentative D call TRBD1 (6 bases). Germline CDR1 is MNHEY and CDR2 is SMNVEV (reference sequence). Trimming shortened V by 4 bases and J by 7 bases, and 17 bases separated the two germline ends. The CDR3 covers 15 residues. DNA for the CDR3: TGTGCCAGCAGTTATGTCCGGGACACACAGAATGAGCAGTTCTTC. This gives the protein CASSYVRDTQNEQFF.

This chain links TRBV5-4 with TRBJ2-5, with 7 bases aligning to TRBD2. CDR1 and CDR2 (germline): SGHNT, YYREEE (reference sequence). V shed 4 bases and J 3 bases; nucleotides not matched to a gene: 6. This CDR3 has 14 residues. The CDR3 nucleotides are TGTGCCAGCAGCCTTGTGGCGGGAGAAGAGACCCAGTACTTC. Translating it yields CASSLVAGEETQYF.

The CDR3 DNA sequence: TGTGCCAGCAGTGCCTCCGGACTAGCGGCTTATACGCAGTATTTT. Encoded protein: CASSASGLAAYTQYF. The rearrangement uses TRBV28 and TRBJ2-3; 10 positions agree with TRBD2. CDR1 is MDHEN and CDR2 is SYDVKM in the germline V gene. The CDR3 spans 15 residues. V shed 5 bases, J shed 7 bases, and the junction held 9 bases outside the gene matches.

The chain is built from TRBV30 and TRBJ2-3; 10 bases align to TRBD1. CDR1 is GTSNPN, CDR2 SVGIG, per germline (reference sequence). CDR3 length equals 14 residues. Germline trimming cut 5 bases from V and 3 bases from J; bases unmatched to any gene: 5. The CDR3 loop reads CAWEDRGGTDTQYF. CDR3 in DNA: TGTGCCTGGGAGGACAGGGGGGGGACAGATACGCAGTATTTT.

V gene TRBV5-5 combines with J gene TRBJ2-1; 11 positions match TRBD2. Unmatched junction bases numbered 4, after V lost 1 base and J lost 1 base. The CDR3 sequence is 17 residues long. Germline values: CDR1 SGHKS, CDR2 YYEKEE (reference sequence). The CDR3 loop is CASSLSLAGVSYNEQFF. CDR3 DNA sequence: TGTGCCAGCAGCTTGTCACTAGCGGGAGTGTCCTACAATGAGCAGTTCTTC.

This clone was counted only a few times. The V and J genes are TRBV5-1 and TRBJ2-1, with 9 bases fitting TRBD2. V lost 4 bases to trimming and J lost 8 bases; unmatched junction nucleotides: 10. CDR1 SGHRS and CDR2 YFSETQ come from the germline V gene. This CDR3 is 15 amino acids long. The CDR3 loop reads CASSQTLAGIDEQFF. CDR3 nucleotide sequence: TGCGCCAGCAGCCAGACCCTAGCGGGAATTGATGAGCAGTTCTTC.